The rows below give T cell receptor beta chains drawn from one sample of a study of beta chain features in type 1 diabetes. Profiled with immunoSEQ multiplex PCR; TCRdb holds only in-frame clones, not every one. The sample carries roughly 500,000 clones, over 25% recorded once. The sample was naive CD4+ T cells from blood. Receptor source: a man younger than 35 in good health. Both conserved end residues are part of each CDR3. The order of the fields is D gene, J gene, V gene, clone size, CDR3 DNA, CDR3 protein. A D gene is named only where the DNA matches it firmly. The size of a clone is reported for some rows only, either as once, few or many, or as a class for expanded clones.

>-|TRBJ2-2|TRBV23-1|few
TGCGCCAGCAGTCATCGGGGCATGGGCACCGGGGAGCTGTTTTTT
CASSHRGMGTGELFF
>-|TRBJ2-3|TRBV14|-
TGTGCCAGCAGCCAAATATACACAGATACGCAGTATTTT
CASSQIYTDTQYF
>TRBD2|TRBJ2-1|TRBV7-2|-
TGTGCCAGCAGCTTAGGTAGCGGGCGTATGAATGAGCAGTTCTTC
CASSLGSGRMNEQFF
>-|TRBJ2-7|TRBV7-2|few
TGTGCCAGCAGCGCCTCATACGAGCAGTACTTC
CASSASYEQYF
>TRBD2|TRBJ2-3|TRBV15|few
TGTGCCACCAGCCGAGCCCCGGGGGGGGATACGCAGTATTTT
CATSRAPGGDTQYF
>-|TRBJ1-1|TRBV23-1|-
TGCGCCAGCAGTCAACAACACCGTCCTCGGACACTCCTGGGTGCTTTCTTT
CASSQQHRPRTLLGAFF
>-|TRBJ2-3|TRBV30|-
TGTGCCTGGAGTGTGGAAGATACGCAGTATTTT
CAWSVEDTQYF
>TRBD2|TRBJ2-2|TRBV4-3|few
TGCGCCAGCAGCCAAGCGGCTGCCTCTAGCGGGGTGAACACCGGGGAGCTGTTTTTT
CASSQAAASSGVNTGELFF
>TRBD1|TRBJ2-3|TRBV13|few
TGTGCCAGCAGCCTCCGACAGGGGACAGATACGCAGTATTTT
CASSLRQGTDTQYF
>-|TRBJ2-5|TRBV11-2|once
TGTGCCAGCAGCTTACCAGGGGTGGAGACCCAGTACTTC
CASSLPGVETQYF
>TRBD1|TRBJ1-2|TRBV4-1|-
TGCGCCAGCAGCCAAGATTACACAGGGGGAGCTAACTATGGCTACACCTTC
CASSQDYTGGANYGYTF
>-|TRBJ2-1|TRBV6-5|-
TGTGCCAGCAGTTACTCAGGGGGAAGCTCCTACAATGAGCAGTTCTTC
CASSYSGGSSYNEQFF
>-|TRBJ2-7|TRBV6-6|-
TGTGCCAGCAGTTACTCGGACATCCCCTACGAGCAGTACTTC
CASSYSDIPYEQYF
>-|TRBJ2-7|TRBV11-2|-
TGTGCCAGCAGCTTTGGCGCGTTCTCCTACGAGCAGTACTTC
CASSFGAFSYEQYF
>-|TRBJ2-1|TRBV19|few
TGTGCCAGTAGTATGTATCTAGTAACGGGGTTTAATGAGCAGTTCTTC
CASSMYLVTGFNEQFF
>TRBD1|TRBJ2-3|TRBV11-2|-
TGTGCCAGCAGGACAGGGTCAGATACGCAGTATTTT
CASRTGSDTQYF
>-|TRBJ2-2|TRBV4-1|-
TGCGCCAGCAGCCAAGGAAGAGGGAACACCGGGGAGCTGTTTTTT
CASSQGRGNTGELFF
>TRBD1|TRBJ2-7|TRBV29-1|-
TGCAGCGTTGTGAAGGACAGGGCCGAGGAGCAGTACTTC
CSVVKDRAEEQYF
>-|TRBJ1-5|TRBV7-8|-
TGTGCCAGCAGCTTAGATGGTGGGCTGGAGCCCCAGCATTTT
CASSLDGGLEPQHF
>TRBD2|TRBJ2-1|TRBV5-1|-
TGCGCCAGCAGCGAAGGGACTAGCTCCCCCAATGAGCAGTTCTTC
CASSEGTSSPNEQFF
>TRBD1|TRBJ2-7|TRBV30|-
TGTGCCTGTCGCGACCGGGACAGGGTAACCTACGAGCAGTACTTC
CACRDRDRVTYEQYF
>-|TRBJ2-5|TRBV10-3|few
TGTGCCATCAGTGAGAGGTCAGGTTGGCAAGAGACCCAGTACTTC
CAISERSGWQETQYF
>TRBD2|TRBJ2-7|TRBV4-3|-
TGCGCCAGCAGAAGGGGAATAGCGGGGGAAGCCTCCTACGAGCAGTACTTC
CASRRGIAGEASYEQYF
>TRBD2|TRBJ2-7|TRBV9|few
TGTGCCAGCAGCGTAGTTGGCGGGAGCAACGAGCAGTACTTC
CASSVVGGSNEQYF
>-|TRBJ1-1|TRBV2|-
TGTGCCAGCAGGCTTAGGGTGAACACTGAAGCTTTCTTT
CASRLRVNTEAFF
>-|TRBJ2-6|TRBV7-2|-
TGTGCCAGCAGATTGGACGGCGTTCTAAGGGCCAACGTCCTGACTTTC
CASRLDGVLRANVLTF
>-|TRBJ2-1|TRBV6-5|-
TGTGCCAGCAGTGAAGAACCTTACTACAATGAGCAGTTCTTC
CASSEEPYYNEQFF
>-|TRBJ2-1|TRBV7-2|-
TGTGCCAGCAGCTTTAGTGGTAGCGGAGCCTACAATGAGCAGTTCTTC
CASSFSGSGAYNEQFF
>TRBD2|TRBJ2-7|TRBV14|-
TGTGCCAGCAGCCCTAGCGGGAGGAGCCACGAGCAGTACTTC
CASSPSGRSHEQYF
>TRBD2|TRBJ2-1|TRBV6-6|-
TGTGCCAGCAGCCCGGGGGGTGAGCAGTTCTTC
CASSPGGEQFF
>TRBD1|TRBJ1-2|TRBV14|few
TGTGCCAGCAGCCAAGAGTCACTCCGGGACAGAACTTATGGCTACACCTTC
CASSQESLRDRTYGYTF
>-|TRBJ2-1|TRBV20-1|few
TGCGGCACGGGGTACAATGAGCAGTTCTTC
CGTGYNEQFF
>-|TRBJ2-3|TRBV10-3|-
TGTGCCATCAGCGTTGGCGCAGATACGCAGTATTTT
CAISVGADTQYF
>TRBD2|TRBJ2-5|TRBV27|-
TGTGCCAGCAGTTTAACGACGCTAGCGGGAGAGACCCAGTACTTC
CASSLTTLAGETQYF
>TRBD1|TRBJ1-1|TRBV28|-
TGTGCCAGCAGTTCGGCCGGGACAGGGTTCGACACTGAAGCTTTCTTT
CASSSAGTGFDTEAFF
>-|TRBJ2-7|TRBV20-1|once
TGCAGTGCTAGACCCCGAGAACGGTACTTC
CSARPRERYF
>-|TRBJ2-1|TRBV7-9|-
TGTGCCAGCAGCTTTAAACGGTCGGAACTGGGGATCGGGAATGAGCAGTTCTTC
CASSFKRSELGIGNEQFF
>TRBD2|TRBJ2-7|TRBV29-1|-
TGCAGCGGACTAGCGGGGAGCTCCTACGAGCAGTACTTC
CSGLAGSSYEQYF
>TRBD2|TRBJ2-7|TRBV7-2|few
TGTGCCAGCAGCTTAGGGACTAGCGGGGGCACCTACGAGCAGTACTTC
CASSLGTSGGTYEQYF